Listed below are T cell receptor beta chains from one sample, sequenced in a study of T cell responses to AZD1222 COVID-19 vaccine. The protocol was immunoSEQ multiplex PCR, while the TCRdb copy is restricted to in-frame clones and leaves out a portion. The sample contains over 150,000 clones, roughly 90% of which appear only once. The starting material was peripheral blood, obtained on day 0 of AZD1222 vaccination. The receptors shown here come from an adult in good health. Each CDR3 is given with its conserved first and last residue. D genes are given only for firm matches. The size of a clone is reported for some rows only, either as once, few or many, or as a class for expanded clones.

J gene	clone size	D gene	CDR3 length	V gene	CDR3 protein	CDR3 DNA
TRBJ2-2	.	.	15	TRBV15	CATSRDQGGAGELFF	TGTGCCACCAGCAGAGATCAGGGTGGAGCCGGGGAGCTGTTTTTT
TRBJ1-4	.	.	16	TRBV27	CASKARAMRSNEKLFF	TGTGCCAGCAAGGCCCGGGCCATGCGTTCTAATGAAAAACTGTTTTTT
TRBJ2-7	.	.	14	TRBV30	CAWSVGRVTYEQYF	TGTGCCTGGAGTGTGGGTCGGGTTACCTACGAGCAGTACTTC
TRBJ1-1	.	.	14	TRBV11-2	CASSGGNLNTEAFF	TGTGCCAGCAGCGGTGGGAATTTGAACACTGAAGCTTTCTTT
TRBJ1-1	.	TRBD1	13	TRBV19	CASSFGQGTEAFF	TGTGCCAGTAGTTTTGGACAGGGCACTGAAGCTTTCTTT
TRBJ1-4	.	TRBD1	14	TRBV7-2	CASSPDRGYEKLFF	TGTGCCAGCAGCCCGGACAGGGGCTATGAAAAACTGTTTTTT
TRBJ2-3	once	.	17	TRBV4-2	CASSQELAHFSTDTQYF	TGTGCCAGCAGCCAGGAACTAGCTCACTTCAGCACAGATACGCAGTATTTT
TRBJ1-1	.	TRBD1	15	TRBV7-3	CASSSRQGSRTEAFF	TGTGCCAGCAGCTCCCGACAGGGAAGCAGAACTGAAGCTTTCTTT
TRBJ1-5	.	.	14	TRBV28	CASSSQTADQPQHF	TGTGCCAGCAGTTCCCAGACGGCAGACCAGCCCCAGCATTTT
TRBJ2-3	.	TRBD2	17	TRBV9	CASSVATSGRGADTQYF	TGTGCCAGCAGCGTAGCTACGAGCGGGAGAGGGGCAGATACGCAGTATTTT
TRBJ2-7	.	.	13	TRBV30	CAWSVSGSHEQYF	TGTGCCTGGAGTGTTTCTGGGTCCCACGAGCAGTACTTC